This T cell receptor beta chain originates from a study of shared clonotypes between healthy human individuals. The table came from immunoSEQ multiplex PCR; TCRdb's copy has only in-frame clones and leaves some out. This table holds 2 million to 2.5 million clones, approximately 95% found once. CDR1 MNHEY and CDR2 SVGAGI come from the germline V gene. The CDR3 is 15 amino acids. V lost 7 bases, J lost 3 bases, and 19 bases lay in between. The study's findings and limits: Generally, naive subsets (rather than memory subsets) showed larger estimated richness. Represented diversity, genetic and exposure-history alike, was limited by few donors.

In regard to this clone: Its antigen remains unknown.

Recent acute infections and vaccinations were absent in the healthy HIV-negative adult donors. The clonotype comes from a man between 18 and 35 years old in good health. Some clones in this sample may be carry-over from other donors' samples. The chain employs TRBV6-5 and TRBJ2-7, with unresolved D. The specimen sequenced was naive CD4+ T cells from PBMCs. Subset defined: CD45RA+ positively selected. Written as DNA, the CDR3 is TGTGCCAGCACCCAACGCCAAGGGCTCCACTACGAGCAGTACTTC. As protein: CASTQRQGLHYEQYF.